The clone carrying this T cell receptor (beta chain) came up many times. Its antigen is unknown. The source of the sample is a study of regulatory T cells in long-lasting Graves disease. On the study more broadly: Less than 3 months of antithyroid drugs had been taken by newly diagnosed Graves' patients. Study observations and caveats: TCR diversity was lower in persistent Graves' patients than in newly diagnosed ones. It was in persistent disease that TRBV28, TRBJ1-2 and TRBJ2-5 were favored. In persistent patients, shared public clonotypes (under 3,000) outnumbered those in new patients (nearly 1,000).

The TCR beta library used iRepertoire HTBI primers with Arm-PCR amplification of CDR3. One entry per CDR3 protein, called by TCRdb with MiXCR from the multiplex PCR reads. This table holds approximately 230,000 distinct CDR3 sequences, approximately 20% found once. CDR3 size: 14 residues. The ends lost 6 bases at V and 7 bases at J; junction bases unmatched: 6. Time point indicated: newly diagnosed GD, antithyroid drugs for less than 3 months. Scientists built the TCR library using RNA that was extracted from PBMCs. The gene calls are TRBV12-3 or TRBV12-4 and TRBJ1-4; the match to TRBD1 covers 9 bases. The receptor was derived from a female donor with Graves disease. The source material was peripheral blood mononuclear cells (PBMCs), sampled at new diagnosis, from a patient treated with antithyroid drugs. In DNA, the CDR3 is TGTGCCAGCAGATTACAGGGGGCTGGTGAAAAACTGTTTTTT. Amino acid sequence: CASRLQGAGEKLFF.